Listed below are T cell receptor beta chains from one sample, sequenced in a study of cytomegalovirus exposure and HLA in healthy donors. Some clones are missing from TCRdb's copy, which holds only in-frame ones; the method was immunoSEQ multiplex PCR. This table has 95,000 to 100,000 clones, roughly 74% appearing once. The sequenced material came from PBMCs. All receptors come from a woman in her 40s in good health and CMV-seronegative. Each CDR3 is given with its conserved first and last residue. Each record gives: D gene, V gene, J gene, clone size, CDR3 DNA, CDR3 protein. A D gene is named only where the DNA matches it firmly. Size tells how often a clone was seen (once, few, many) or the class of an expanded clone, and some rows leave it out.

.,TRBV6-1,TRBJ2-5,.,TGTGCCAGCGGACAAACGGTTCAAGAGACCCAGTACTTC,CASGQTVQETQYF
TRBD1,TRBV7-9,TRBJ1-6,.,TGTGCCAGCAGCCGGACAGGGTTCGATTCACCCCTCCACTTT,CASSRTGFDSPLHF
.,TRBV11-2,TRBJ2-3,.,TGTGCCAGCAGCCCCTCGGGGAGGGGGGCAGATACGCAGTATTTT,CASSPSGRGADTQYF
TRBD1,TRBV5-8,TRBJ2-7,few,TGTGCCAGCAGCCGGACAGGGGGCATGTACGAGCAGTACTTC,CASSRTGGMYEQYF
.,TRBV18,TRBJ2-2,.,TGTGCCAGCTCACCCAGGGGAAACGGGGAGCTGTTTTTT,CASSPRGNGELFF
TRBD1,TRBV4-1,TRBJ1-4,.,TGCGCCAGCAGCCACCCGGGACAGGGGGGTTCGGGTAATGAAAAACTGTTTTTT,CASSHPGQGGSGNEKLFF
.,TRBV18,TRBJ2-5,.,TGTGCCAGCTCATCCCTTGAGGGAGAGACCCAGTACTTC,CASSSLEGETQYF
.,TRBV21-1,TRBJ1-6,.,TGTGCCAGCAGCAAAGATGGTTGGGGGGCCGGGGGGATTTCACCCCTCCACTTT,CASSKDGWGAGGISPLHF
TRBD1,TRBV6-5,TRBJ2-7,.,TGTGCCAGCAGCCCAGGGACAGGCTACGAGCAGTACTTC,CASSPGTGYEQYF
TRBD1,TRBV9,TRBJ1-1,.,TGTGCCAGCGGTCACAGGGGGAACACTGAAGCTTTCTTT,CASGHRGNTEAFF
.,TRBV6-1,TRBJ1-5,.,TGTGCCAGCAGTGAAGGGGGGGGGAGCAATCAGCCCCAGCATTTT,CASSEGGGSNQPQHF
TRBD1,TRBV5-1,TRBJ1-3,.,TGCGCCAGCAGCCCACAGGGGACTGGAAACACCATATATTTT,CASSPQGTGNTIYF
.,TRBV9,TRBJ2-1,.,TGTGCCAGCAGCGTGGAGGGACCTAACAATGAGCAGTTCTTC,CASSVEGPNNEQFF
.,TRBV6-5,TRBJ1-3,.,TGTGCCAGCACCGGACAGAACTCTGGAAACACCATATATTTT,CASTGQNSGNTIYF
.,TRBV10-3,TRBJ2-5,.,TGTGCCATCAGTGTTGGTCACGAGAAAGAGACCCAGTACTTC,CAISVGHEKETQYF
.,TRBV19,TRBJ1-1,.,TGTGCCAGTAATTATTTGGTGGCGGGCGGCACTGAAGCTTTCTTT,CASNYLVAGGTEAFF
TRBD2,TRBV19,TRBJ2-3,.,TGTGCCAGTAAAGAGGGAGGGCCAATCGGAGATACGCAGTATTTT,CASKEGGPIGDTQYF
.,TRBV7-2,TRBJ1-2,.,TGTGCCAGCAGCTTAGGCAGGAATAACTATGGCTACACCTTC,CASSLGRNNYGYTF
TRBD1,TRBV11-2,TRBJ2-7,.,TGTGCCAGCAGCTTCTCCCCGGGACAGGAGATATACGGGCAGTACTTC,CASSFSPGQEIYGQYF
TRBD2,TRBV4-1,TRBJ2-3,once,TGCGCCAGCAGCCAAGGATTCGGGACTAGCGGGAAGGCAGATACGCAGTATTTT,CASSQGFGTSGKADTQYF
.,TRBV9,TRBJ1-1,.,TGTGCCAGCAGCGGATCCAGGGTTGGGACTTTCTTT,CASSGSRVGTFF
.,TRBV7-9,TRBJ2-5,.,TGTGCCAGCAGCCCCGGCGGAGGGGGCCTAGAGACCCAGTACTTC,CASSPGGGGLETQYF
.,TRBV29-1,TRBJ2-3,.,TGCAGCTCTGACCCCCGGAGTGAAGATACGCAGTATTTT,CSSDPRSEDTQYF
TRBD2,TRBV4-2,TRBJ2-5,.,TGTGCCAGCAGCCCCGGGGGGGCGGAAGAGACCCAGTACTTC,CASSPGGAEETQYF
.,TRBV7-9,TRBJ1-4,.,TGTGCCAGCAGGGACTGGGCTAATGAAAAACTGTTTTTT,CASRDWANEKLFF
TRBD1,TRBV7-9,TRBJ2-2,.,TGTTCCAGCAGCTTAATGAGACAGGGGGCCGGGGAGCTGTTTTTT,CSSSLMRQGAGELFF
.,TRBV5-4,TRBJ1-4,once,TGTGCCAGCAGCCGCAGTGCAACTAATGAAAAACTGTTTTTT,CASSRSATNEKLFF
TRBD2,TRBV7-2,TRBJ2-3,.,TGTGCCAGCAGCGGGGGGGGAGATACGCAGTATTTT,CASSGGGDTQYF
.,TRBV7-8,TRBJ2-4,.,TGTGCCAGCAGCTGGGGGGTTCAGGCCAAAAACATTCAGTACTTC,CASSWGVQAKNIQYF
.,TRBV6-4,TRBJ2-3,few,TGTGCCAGCAGTGACTCACAGGGCCACACAGATACGCAGTATTTT,CASSDSQGHTDTQYF
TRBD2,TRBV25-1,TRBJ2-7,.,TGTGCCAGCAGTGAATTAGCGGGCGCACTTTACTCCTACGAGCAGTACTTC,CASSELAGALYSYEQYF